These T cell receptor beta chains were read from a single sample in a study of blood T cell repertoires in COVID-19. Clones were read by immunoSEQ multiplex PCR, and TCRdb kept only the in-frame ones, dropping some. The sample has about 36,000 clones; under 90% are singletons. The sequencing input was peripheral blood. The source is a man in his sixties with COVID-19, enrolled during active disease. The CDR3 runs from the conserved cysteine through the conserved F or W.

V gene	J gene	CDR3 protein
TRBV27	TRBJ1-4	CASSRLLKNNEKLFF
TRBV4-2	TRBJ1-2	CASSQEGGGEDGYTF
TRBV6-1	TRBJ1-2	CASSEQHRVGYGYTF
TRBV12-3/TRBV12-4	TRBJ1-1	CASTWVAGEAFF
TRBV5-1	TRBJ1-1	CASSLRQGNTEAFF
TRBV5-6	TRBJ2-6	CASTSKKFGSGSGANVLTF
TRBV6-4	TRBJ2-1	CASSTESKAGEQFF
TRBV12-2	TRBJ1-5	CASRLVGYRPWAASDQPQHF
TRBV5-6	TRBJ1-2	CASSSRELYGYTF
TRBV13	TRBJ2-3	CASSTGTDTQYF
TRBV5-6	TRBJ2-1	CASSLRPGGSDEQFF
TRBV19	TRBJ2-2	CASSTTGELFF
TRBV3-1/TRBV3-2	TRBJ1-3	CASSRPTPSGNTIYF
TRBV27	TRBJ2-7	CASSLQGAREQYF
TRBV9	TRBJ1-4	CASSVGRGGGANEKLFF
TRBV4-1	TRBJ2-7	CASSQPPPGFYEQYF
TRBV6-5	TRBJ2-7	CASSPLTRRYEQYF
TRBV5-1	TRBJ1-4	CASSGGDDWNEKLFF
TRBV5-1	TRBJ2-5	CASRKGTEETQYF
TRBV28	TRBJ1-5	CASSFSGSYQPQHF
TRBV5-1	TRBJ1-1	CASSGQGFTEAFF
TRBV11-3	TRBJ1-1	CASSLSGRTEAFF
TRBV20-1	TRBJ2-5	CSASGSPEVQETQYF
TRBV5-1	TRBJ1-1	CASSKGMNTEAFF
TRBV3-1/TRBV3-2	TRBJ1-5	CASSQAGANQPQHF
TRBV11-2	TRBJ2-2	CASSRSGRDTGELFF
TRBV3-1/TRBV3-2	TRBJ1-4	CASSQVSGGGNEKLFF
TRBV4-1	TRBJ2-2	CASTGTSGSITGELFF
TRBV14	TRBJ2-5	CASSQDRRTQYF
TRBV28	TRBJ2-1	CASSLSGTSGPYNEQFF
TRBV2	TRBJ1-1	CASNPDMNTEAFF
TRBV18	TRBJ2-1	CASSSGTGSYNEQFF
TRBV7-2	TRBJ2-7	CASSFDLGDEQYF
TRBV6-5	TRBJ1-5	CASSPARANQPQHF
TRBV5-1	TRBJ2-5	CASSSGLAGGGGQETQYF
TRBV13	TRBJ1-5	CASSFARSNQPQHF
TRBV7-2	TRBJ1-1	CASSPRGQAEAFF
TRBV28	TRBJ1-6	CASSPPDRGYNSPLHF
TRBV19	TRBJ1-5	CATAAPGRQPQHF
TRBV28	TRBJ1-1	CASSTPGQGPMNTEAFF
TRBV7-9	TRBJ2-1	CASSSYRDRENEQFF
TRBV2	TRBJ1-5	CASSAEGARQPQHF
TRBV11-2	TRBJ1-6	CASSLEPGNSPLHF
TRBV12-5	TRBJ1-1	CASGLGTEAFF